This T cell receptor beta chain derives from a study of shared clonotypes between healthy human individuals. Caucasian adults residing in Nashville, Tennessee made up all the donors. Method: immunoSEQ multiplex PCR; TCRdb's copy keeps in-frame clones and lacks some. The repertoire holds millions of clones, with 90% to 95% as singletons. The CDR3 covers 17 residues. The chain carries TRBV12-2 and TRBJ1-3; the table calls TRBD1, which could not be checked here. TRBV12-2 is a pseudogene segment. The sequencing input was naive CD4+ T cells sorted from blood. The subset was: CD45RA+ positively selected. This TCR derives from a man between 18 and 29 years old in good health. The CDR3 sequence: CASRLVRQGCSGNTIYF. CDR3 DNA sequence: TGTGCAAGTCGCTTAGTACGACAGGGGTGCTCTGGAAACACCATATATTTT.